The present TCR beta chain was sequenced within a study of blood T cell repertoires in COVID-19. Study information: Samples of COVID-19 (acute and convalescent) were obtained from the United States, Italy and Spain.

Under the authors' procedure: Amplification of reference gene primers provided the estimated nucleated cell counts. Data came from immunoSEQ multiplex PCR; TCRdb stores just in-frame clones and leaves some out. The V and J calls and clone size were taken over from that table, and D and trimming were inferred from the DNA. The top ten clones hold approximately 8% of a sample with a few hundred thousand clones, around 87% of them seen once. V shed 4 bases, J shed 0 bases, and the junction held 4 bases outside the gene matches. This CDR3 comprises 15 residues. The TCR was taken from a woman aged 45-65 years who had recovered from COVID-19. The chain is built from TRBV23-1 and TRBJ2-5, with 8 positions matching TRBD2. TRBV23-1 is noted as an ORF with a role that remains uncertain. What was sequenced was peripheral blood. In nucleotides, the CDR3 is TGCGCCAGCAGTCCGAGACTAGCGTACCAAGAGACCCAGTACTTC. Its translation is CASSPRLAYQETQYF.